This TCR beta chain was documented in a study of vaccination and CD4 T cells after COVID-19. Sequencing of the DNA from cultured CD4+ T cells was carried out with the Oncomine TCR Beta short-read assay. MiXCR, applied by TCRdb to the PCR reads, yields one record per CDR3 protein. The repertoire has 7,600 or so distinct CDR3 sequences, about three fifths of them found once; the top ten carry approximately 35%. A remark on this clonotype: The antigen is not known.

The V gene's germline CDR1 is SQVTM and CDR2 ANQGSEA. The CDR3 runs 13 residues. V shed 4 bases and J shed 7 bases, with 14 bases lying between them. Treatment here: approximately 9-day PBMC culture with coronavirus spike peptide pools or control peptides (ViraFEST assay). The sample taken for sequencing was CD4+ T cells from blood, cultured in vitro. This TCR was sampled from a human donor who had recovered from COVID-19. The V call is TRBV29-1, the J call TRBJ1-5; D may be TRBD1 (5 bases). CDR3 in amino acids: CSVAFRGGQPQHF. The CDR3, as DNA: TGCAGCGTTGCTTTCCGGGGGGGGCAGCCCCAGCATTTT.